Listed here are 6 T cell receptor beta chains from one sample, sequenced in a study of blood T cell repertoires in COVID-19. Clones were sequenced by immunoSEQ multiplex PCR, and TCRdb holds only the in-frame ones, with some missing. This table has approximately 70,000 clones, about nine tenths appearing once. The sample comprised peripheral blood. The receptors were gathered from a human donor in a cohort sampled during active COVID-19.

The chain couples TRBV7-2 to TRBJ2-5; D uncertain. Germline V gene lookup returns CDR1 SGHTA and CDR2 FQGNSA. Trimming took off 5 bases at V and 10 bases at J, with 17 bases between the two ends. The CDR3 runs 13 residues. CDR3 region: CASSQHGSRIQYF. Written as DNA, the CDR3 is TGTGCCAGCAGCCAACACGGGTCGAGGATCCAGTACTTC.

The chain recombines TRBV19 with TRBJ2-2, with TRBD1 matching over 7 bases. The CDR3 totals 19 residues. V trimming: 3 bases; J trimming: 0 bases; junction bases outside the gene matches: 13. Germline CDR1 LNHDA, CDR2 SQIVND (reference sequence). CDR3 sequence reads: CASSISNNRQGANTGELFF. CDR3 coding DNA: TGTGCCAGTAGTATCTCGAACAACCGACAGGGCGCGAACACCGGGGAGCTGTTTTTT.

The chain employs TRBV20-1 and TRBJ2-7; 8 bases agree with TRBD1. Germline V gene sequence: CDR1 DFQATT, CDR2 SNEGSKA (reference sequence). V shed 6 bases and J 6 bases; nucleotides not matched to a gene: 4. CDR3 length equals 11 residues. Here the CDR3 reads CSALTGVEQYF. CDR3 nucleotide sequence: TGCAGTGCGCTGACAGGGGTCGAGCAGTACTTC.

CDR3 in amino acids: CASALTGTNTEAFF. The CDR3 DNA is TGTGCTAGTGCCTTGACAGGAACGAACACTGAAGCTTTCTTT. The V call is TRBV12-5, the J call TRBJ1-1; tentative D call: TRBD1 (6 bases). Germline CDR1 is LGHNT and CDR2 is FRNRAP. The CDR3 length is 14 residues. The germline V and J ends were trimmed by 7 bases and 1 base, with 13 bases remaining between them.

The chain has TRBV7-8 and TRBJ1-1, with a tentative D call TRBD1 (5 bases). Trimming removed 1 base from V and 4 bases from J, with 10 bases in between. This CDR3 spans 14 amino acids. Germline CDR1 and CDR2: SGHVS and FQNEAQ. This CDR3 reads CASSLDRGGTEAFF. The CDR3, as DNA: TGTGCCAGCAGCTTAGATCGGGGGGGCACTGAAGCTTTCTTT.

This clone was seen a handful of times. CDR3 DNA: TGTGCCAGTAGTCTGTACTCTGGAAACACCATATATTTT. Residues: CASSLYSGNTIYF. The V call is TRBV19, the J call TRBJ1-3; D gene uncertain. The CDR3 loop spans 13 amino acids. V shed 5 bases and J shed 0 bases, with 5 bases lying between them. Germline-derived CDR1 and CDR2 are LNHDA and SQIVND (reference sequence).